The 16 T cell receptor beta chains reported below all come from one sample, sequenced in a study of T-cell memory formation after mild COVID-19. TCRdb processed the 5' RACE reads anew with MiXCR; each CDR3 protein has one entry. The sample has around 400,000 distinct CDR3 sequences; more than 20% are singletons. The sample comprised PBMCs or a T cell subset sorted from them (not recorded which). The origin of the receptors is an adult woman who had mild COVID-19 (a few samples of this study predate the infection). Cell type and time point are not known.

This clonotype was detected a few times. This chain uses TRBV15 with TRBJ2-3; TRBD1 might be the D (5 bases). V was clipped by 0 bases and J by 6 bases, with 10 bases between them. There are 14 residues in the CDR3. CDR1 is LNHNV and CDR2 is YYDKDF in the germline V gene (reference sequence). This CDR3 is CATSRDGQGDTQYF. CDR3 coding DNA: TGTGCCACCAGCAGAGATGGGCAGGGTGATACGCAGTATTTT.

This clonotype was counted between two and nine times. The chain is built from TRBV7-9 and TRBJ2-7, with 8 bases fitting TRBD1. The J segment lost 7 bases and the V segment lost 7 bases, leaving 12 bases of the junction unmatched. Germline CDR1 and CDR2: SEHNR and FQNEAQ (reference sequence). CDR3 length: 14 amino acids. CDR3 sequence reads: CASTTGTGLWEQYF. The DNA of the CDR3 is TGTGCCAGCACCACCGGGACAGGCCTTTGGGAGCAGTACTTC.

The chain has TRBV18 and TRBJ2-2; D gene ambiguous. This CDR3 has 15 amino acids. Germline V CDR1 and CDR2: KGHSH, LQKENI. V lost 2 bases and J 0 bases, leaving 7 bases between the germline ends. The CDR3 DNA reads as TGTGCCAGCTCACCAGGGAAGGCGAACACCGGGGAGCTGTTTTTT. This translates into CASSPGKANTGELFF.

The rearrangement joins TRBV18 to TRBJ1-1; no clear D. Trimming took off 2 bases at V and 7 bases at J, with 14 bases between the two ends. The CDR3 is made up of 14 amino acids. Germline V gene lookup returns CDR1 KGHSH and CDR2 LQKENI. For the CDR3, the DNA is TGTGCCAGCTCACCAGCCCCCGGGGTGGATGAAGCTTTCTTT. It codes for CASSPAPGVDEAFF. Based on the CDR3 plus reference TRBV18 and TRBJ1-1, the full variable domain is NAGVMQNPRHLVRRRGQEARLRCSPMKGHSHVYWYRQLPEEGLKFMVYLQKENIIDESGMPKERFSAEFPKEGPSILRIQQVVRGDSAAYFCASSPAPGVDEAFFGQGTRLTVV.

CDR3 residues: CATPGMTAFF. The CDR3 DNA reads as TGTGCCACCCCGGGAATGACAGCTTTCTTT. The genes are TRBV24-1 and TRBJ1-1; no reliable D call. The CDR3 loop spans 10 amino acids. The V gene's germline CDR1 is KGHDR and CDR2 SFDVKD. V was shortened by 9 bases and J by 10 bases, with 11 bases between the two germline ends.

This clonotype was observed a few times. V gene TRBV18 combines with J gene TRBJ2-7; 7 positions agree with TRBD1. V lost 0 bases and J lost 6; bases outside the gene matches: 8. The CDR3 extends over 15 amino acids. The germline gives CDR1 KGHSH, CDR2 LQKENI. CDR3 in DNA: TGTGCCAGCTCACCACCATTGACAGGGTCAGGCGAGCAGTACTTC. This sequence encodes CASSPPLTGSGEQYF.

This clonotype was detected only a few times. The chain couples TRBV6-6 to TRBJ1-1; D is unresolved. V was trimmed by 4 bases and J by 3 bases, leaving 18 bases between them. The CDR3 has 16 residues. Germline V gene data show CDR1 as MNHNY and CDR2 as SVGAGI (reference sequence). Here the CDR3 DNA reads TGTGCCAGCAGTTCGTACCACATAAACTCGCACACTGAAGCTTTCTTT. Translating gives CASSSYHINSHTEAFF.

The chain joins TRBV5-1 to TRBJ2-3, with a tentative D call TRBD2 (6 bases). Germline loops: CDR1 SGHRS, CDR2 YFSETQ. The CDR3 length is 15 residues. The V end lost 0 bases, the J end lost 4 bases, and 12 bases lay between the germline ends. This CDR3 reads CASSLVEGGSDTQYF. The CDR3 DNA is TGCGCCAGCAGCTTGGTGGAGGGTGGATCAGATACGCAGTATTTT.

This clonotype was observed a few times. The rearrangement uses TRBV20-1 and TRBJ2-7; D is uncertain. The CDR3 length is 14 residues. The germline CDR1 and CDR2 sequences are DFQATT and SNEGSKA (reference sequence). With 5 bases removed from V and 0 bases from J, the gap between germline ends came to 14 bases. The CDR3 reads CSASPTVSSYEQYF. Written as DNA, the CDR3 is TGCAGTGCTTCACCCACGGTTAGCTCCTACGAGCAGTACTTC.

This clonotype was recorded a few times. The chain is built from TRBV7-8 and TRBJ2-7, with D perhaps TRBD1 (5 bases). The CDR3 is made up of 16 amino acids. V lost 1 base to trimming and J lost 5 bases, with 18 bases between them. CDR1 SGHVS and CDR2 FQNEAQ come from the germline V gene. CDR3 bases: TGTGCCAGCAGCTTAGGAGTCCAGGGCCTCGCCGACGAGCAGTACTTC. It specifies CASSLGVQGLADEQYF.

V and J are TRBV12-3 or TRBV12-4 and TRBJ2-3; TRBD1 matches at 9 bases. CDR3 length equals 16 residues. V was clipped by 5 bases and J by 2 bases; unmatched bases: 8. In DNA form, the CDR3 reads TGTGCCAGCAGTACCCCGACAGGGGGGTCCACAGATACGCAGTATTTT. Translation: CASSTPTGGSTDTQYF.

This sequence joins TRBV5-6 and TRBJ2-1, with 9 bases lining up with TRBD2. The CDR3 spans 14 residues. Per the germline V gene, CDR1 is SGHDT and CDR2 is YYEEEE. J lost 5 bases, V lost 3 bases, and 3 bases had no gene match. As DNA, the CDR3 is TGTGCCAGCAGCTGGGCGGGAGGGCACAATGAGCAGTTCTTC. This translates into CASSWAGGHNEQFF.

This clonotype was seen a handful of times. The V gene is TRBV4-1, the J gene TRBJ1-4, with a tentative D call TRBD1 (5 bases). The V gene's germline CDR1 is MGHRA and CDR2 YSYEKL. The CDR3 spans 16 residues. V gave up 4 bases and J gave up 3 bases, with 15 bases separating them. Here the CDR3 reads CASSRGPGISNEKLFF. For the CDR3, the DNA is TGCGCCAGCAGCCGGGGACCGGGAATCTCTAATGAAAAACTGTTTTTT.

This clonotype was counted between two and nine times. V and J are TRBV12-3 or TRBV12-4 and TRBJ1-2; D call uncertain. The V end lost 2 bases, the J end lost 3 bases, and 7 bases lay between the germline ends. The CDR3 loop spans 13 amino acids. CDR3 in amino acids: CASSLRRDYGYTF. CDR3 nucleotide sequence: TGTGCCAGCAGTTTACGAAGGGACTATGGCTACACCTTC.

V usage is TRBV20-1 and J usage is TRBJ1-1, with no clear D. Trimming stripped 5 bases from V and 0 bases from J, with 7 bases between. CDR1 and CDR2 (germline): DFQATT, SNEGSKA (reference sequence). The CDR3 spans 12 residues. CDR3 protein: CSAPLMNTEAFF. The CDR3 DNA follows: TGCAGTGCTCCTCTCATGAACACTGAAGCTTTCTTT.

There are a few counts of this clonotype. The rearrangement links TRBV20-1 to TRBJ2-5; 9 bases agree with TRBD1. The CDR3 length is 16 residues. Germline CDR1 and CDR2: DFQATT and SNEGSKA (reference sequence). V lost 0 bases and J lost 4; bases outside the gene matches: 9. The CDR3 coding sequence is TGCAGTGCTAGAGATTTCCAGACAGGGGGTGGAGAGACCCAGTACTTC. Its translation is CSARDFQTGGGETQYF.